In this sample, the clone carrying this TCR beta chain turned up once. TCR beta CDR3 regions were amplified from RNA transcripts. First-round RT-PCR used HTBI primers; second-round multiplex PCR followed. MiXCR was run by TCRdb on the multiplex PCR reads, yielding one entry per CDR3 protein. The top ten hold 20% to 25% of the sample, which has over 45,000 distinct CDR3 sequences, under 55% seen once. V lost 3 bases and J 3 bases, leaving 8 bases between the germline ends. Germline loops: CDR1 SNHLY, CDR2 FYNNEI. The CDR3 has 14 amino acids. Uncontrolled infections, pregnancy, lactation or other autoimmune diseases led to patient exclusion. Orbital computed tomography, together with clinical symptoms, serum thyroxine, TRAb and thyroid ultrasound, was used for diagnosis. Someone took the PBMCs out of more than 9 ml of fresh peripheral blood. These data are taken from a study of Graves' ophthalmopathy and Graves' hyperthyroidism. The wider study: Peripheral blood collection took place at initial diagnosis, before any treatment.

The clonotype was recovered from an adult man with Graves' ophthalmopathy. This sequence joins TRBV2 and TRBJ1-4; D gene unclear. Sequencing was carried out using peripheral blood. Written as DNA, the CDR3 is TGTGCCAGCAGTGAGCGGGGATCTAATGAAAAACTGTTTTTT. Amino acid sequence: CASSERGSNEKLFF.